This TCR beta chain was recovered during a study of cytomegalovirus exposure and HLA in healthy donors. On this clone itself: Its antigen is still unknown.

The PCR made use of 60 Vbeta and 13 Jbeta primers. TCRdb's table, derived via immunoSEQ multiplex PCR, lists solely in-frame clones and lacks some. Altogether around 64,000 clones are present, roughly 85% being singletons, with the ten largest covering 2%. After removal of 3 bases from V and 8 bases from J, the junction contained 3 bases not matched to a gene. The CDR3 sequence is 13 residues long. CDR1 is SGHVS, CDR2 FQNEAQ, per germline. Study-level results: The study assumed roughly uniform donor sequencing depth for presence/absence analyses. Judged likely to be a sequencing artifact was a cluster of highly shared sequence variants.

This rearrangement joins TRBV7-8 to TRBJ1-5; 8 bases line up with TRBD1. The specimen sequenced was PBMCs. The sequence was obtained from a woman under 40 in good health and CMV-seronegative. This CDR3 is CASSFDRGKPQHF. The CDR3 nucleotides read TGTGCCAGCAGCTTTGACAGGGGAAAGCCCCAGCATTTT.